Sequencing of this T cell receptor (beta chain) was carried out in a study of Ad26.COV2.S vaccination and SARS-CoV-2 variants. About the research overall: Participants got Ad26.COV2.S intramuscularly, once or twice 56 days apart.

Treatment defined: over 15 received Ad26.COV2.S at low or high dose, single or two shots; 5 received placebo; per-sample allocation not given. Samples came from day 63 after the first vaccine or placebo injection. Based in Boston, the donor was an adult of 18-55 years. V lost 2 bases to trimming and J lost 0 bases, with 9 bases between them. This CDR3 is 15 amino acids long. Sequencing was performed with immunoSEQ multiplex PCR; in TCRdb, only in-frame clones are kept and a portion is missing. The sample has some 460,000 clones, nearly 90% seen once. The sequences come from peripheral blood, collected in a trial of Ad26.COV2.S vaccine versus placebo. The sequence derives from a person aged 18-65 years who received the Ad26.COV2.S COVID-19 vaccine or a placebo. The genes are TRBV5-3 and TRBJ2-1; D call uncertain. TRBV5-3 belongs to the ORF category, with a function that is uncertain. CDR3 protein: CARSFDPSSYNEQFF. CDR3 DNA sequence: TGTGCCAGAAGCTTTGATCCGAGCTCCTACAATGAGCAGTTCTTC.